This T cell receptor beta chain is drawn from a study of T cell repertoires in cytomegalovirus infection. At the level of the study: An indication of both CMV infection and matching HLA type came from public TCR beta signatures.

The sample holds many counts of this clonotype. Its antigen is not known. The study's findings and limits: CMV-specific TCR beta clonotypes restricted by HLA-C dominated the ex vivo response. Carriage of CMV together with the relevant HLA was identifiable through cumulative public TCR beta family frequency.

One entry per CDR3 protein results from TCRdb running MiXCR on the reads. Counted here are roughly 320,000 distinct CDR3 sequences, 9.6% occurring once; the ten biggest clones make up around 2.4%. The sample taken for sequencing was PBMCs. The receptor was isolated from a human donor in good health (CMV status not recorded). Some clones in this sample may be carry-over from other donors' samples.

The CDR3 sequence is CASRWDNSYEQYF. CDR3 DNA sequence: TGTGCCAGCAGGTGGGACAACTCCTACGAGCAGTACTTC. The rearrangement links TRBV12-3 or TRBV12-4 to TRBJ2-7; D possibly corresponds to TRBD1 (6 bases). V lost 6 bases to trimming and J lost 0 bases, with 9 bases between them. The CDR3 consists of 13 residues.